This T cell receptor beta chain was observed in a study of cytomegalovirus exposure and HLA in healthy donors. Study as a whole: A later analysis reported the same platform for the approximately 110 validation repertoires and the approximately 720 first-cohort repertoires.

Only in-frame clones appear in the TCRdb table, and some are missing; sequencing was by immunoSEQ multiplex PCR. Among about 73,000 clones, around 94% were seen once, and the ten largest hold 3% to 3.5%. J lost 3 bases, V lost 0 bases, and 8 bases had no gene match. The CDR3 runs 18 residues. Germline CDR1 is SGHAT and CDR2 is FQNNGV. A roughly 120-subject validation cohort, separate from the 666-subject first cohort, supplied the donors. Turning to this clone: Its specificity is not known.

Findings and caveats of the study: The study recorded 160 or so TCR beta chains that were cytomegalovirus-associated.

The material sequenced was PBMCs. The TCR originated in a woman under 30 in good health and CMV-seropositive. The gene calls are TRBV11-2 and TRBJ2-6; TRBD2 matches at 7 bases. The CDR3 region is CASSLDWAPGGGANVLTF. Written as DNA, the CDR3 is TGTGCCAGCAGCTTAGATTGGGCTCCGGGAGGTGGGGCCAACGTCCTGACTTTC.